This T cell receptor beta chain was obtained from a study of blood T cell repertoires in COVID-19. V lost 10 bases and J lost 6, with 19 bases in between. The CDR3 has 13 amino acids. Germline-derived CDR1 and CDR2 are SGHNT and YYREEE (reference sequence). Assay used: immunoSEQ multiplex PCR; TCRdb lists only in-frame clones, some missing. The table shows roughly 70,000 clones, with approximately 90% occurring only once. This rearrangement joins TRBV5-4 to TRBJ1-2; no clear D. The sample taken for sequencing was peripheral blood. The receptor was isolated from a human donor in a cohort sampled during active COVID-19. CDR3 coding DNA: TGTGCCCTCAGCTTGCAGTCTTCAAATGGCTACACCTTC. Encoded protein: CALSLQSSNGYTF. The full variable domain, completed using reference TRBV5-4 and TRBJ1-2, is ETGVTQSPTHLIKTRGQQVTLRCSSQSGHNTVSWYQQALGQGPQFIFQYYREEENGRGNFPPRFSGLQFPNYSSELNVNALELDDSALYLCALSLQSSNGYTFGSGTRLTVV.